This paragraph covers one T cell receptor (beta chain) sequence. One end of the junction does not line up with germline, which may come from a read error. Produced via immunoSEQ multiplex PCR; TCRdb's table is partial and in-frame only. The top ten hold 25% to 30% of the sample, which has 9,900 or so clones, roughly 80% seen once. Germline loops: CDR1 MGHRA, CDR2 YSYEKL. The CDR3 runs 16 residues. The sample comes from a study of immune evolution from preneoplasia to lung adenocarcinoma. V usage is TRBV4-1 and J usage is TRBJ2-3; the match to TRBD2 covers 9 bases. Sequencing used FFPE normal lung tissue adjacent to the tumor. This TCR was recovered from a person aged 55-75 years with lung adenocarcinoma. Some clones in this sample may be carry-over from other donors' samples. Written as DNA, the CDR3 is TGCGTCAGCAGCCAAACCGATAGCGGGAGTACAGATACGCAGTATTTT. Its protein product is CVSSQTDSGSTDTQYF.